Following are 7 T cell receptor beta chains from one sample sequenced in a study of liver allograft versus peripheral blood T cells. Study at large: Recipients' peripheral blood served as the comparator for T cell receptor repertoires in transplanted livers.

TCRdb analysed the reads with MiXCR anew, one entry per CDR3 protein. The table shows roughly 9,000 distinct CDR3 sequences, with roughly 17% occurring only once. Receptors were obtained from a human patient who had a liver transplant. Some T cells may have come from the graft donor.

This clonotype has more than one count but fewer than ten. The chain combines TRBV7-3 with TRBJ1-2; tentatively, D is TRBD1 (5 bases). The CDR3 sequence is 13 residues long. V dropped 5 bases and J dropped 1 base, with 8 bases sitting between them. Germline V gene data show CDR1 as SGHTA and CDR2 as FQGTGA. CDR3 sequence: CASSVGLNYGYTF. The CDR3 DNA sequence: TGTGCCAGCAGCGTGGGGCTTAACTATGGCTACACCTTC.

This clonotype appeared many times. In nucleotides, the CDR3 is TGTGCCTGGAGTGTCGGAAATAATCAGCCCCAGCATTTT. This codes for CAWSVGNNQPQHF. V usage is TRBV30 and J usage is TRBJ1-5; D remains unclear. V lost 0 bases, J lost 4 bases, and 7 bases lay in between. Germline V gene data show CDR1 as GTSNPN and CDR2 as SVGIG (reference sequence). The CDR3 contains 13 residues.

There are a few counts of this clonotype. Here the CDR3 reads CASSLLGIHTDTQYF. In nucleotides, the CDR3 is TGTGCCAGCAGCTTGTTAGGGATACACACAGATACGCAGTATTTT. The V gene is TRBV7-2, the J gene TRBJ2-3; D is unresolved. CDR1 and CDR2 (germline): SGHTA, FQGNSA. V lost 3 bases, J lost 2 bases, and 12 bases lay in between. This CDR3 spans 15 amino acids.

This clonotype is deemed medium-sized. The chain couples TRBV12-3 or TRBV12-4 to TRBJ1-4; D call uncertain. The length of the CDR3 is 14 residues. V was pared by 4 bases and J by 1 base, with 7 bases between. The CDR3 DNA reads TGTGCCAGCAGTTGGACGGGAACTAATGAAAAACTGTTTTTT. Translated, it gives CASSWTGTNEKLFF.

The chain uses TRBV12-3 or TRBV12-4 and TRBJ2-3, with D perhaps matching TRBD2 (5 bases). V lost 5 bases, J lost 5 bases, and 11 bases lay in between. The CDR3 has 13 amino acids. CDR3 bases: TGTGCCAGCAGTAACAACGAGGGAGATACGCAGTATTTT. The encoded protein is CASSNNEGDTQYF.

This clonotype occurred a few times. The genes are TRBV6-1 and TRBJ2-3; 11 nucleotides agree with TRBD2. CDR1 is MNHNS and CDR2 is SASEGT in the germline V gene. With V trimmed by 4 bases and J by 5 bases, 11 bases remained unmatched. This CDR3 comprises 17 residues. This CDR3 is CASSVSTLAGGGDTQYF. The CDR3 bases are TGTGCCAGCAGTGTCTCCACTCTAGCGGGGGGCGGAGATACGCAGTATTTT.

This clonotype ranks as medium-sized. The V and J genes are TRBV6-6 and TRBJ2-4, with 7 bases fitting TRBD2. V shed 7 bases and J 0 bases; nucleotides not matched to a gene: 9. The length of the CDR3 is 16 residues. Germline values: CDR1 MNHNY, CDR2 SVGAGI (reference sequence). CDR3 DNA: TGTGCCAGCACTCAGAGCGGGACCTTAGCCAAAAACATTCAGTACTTC. Translating gives CASTQSGTLAKNIQYF.